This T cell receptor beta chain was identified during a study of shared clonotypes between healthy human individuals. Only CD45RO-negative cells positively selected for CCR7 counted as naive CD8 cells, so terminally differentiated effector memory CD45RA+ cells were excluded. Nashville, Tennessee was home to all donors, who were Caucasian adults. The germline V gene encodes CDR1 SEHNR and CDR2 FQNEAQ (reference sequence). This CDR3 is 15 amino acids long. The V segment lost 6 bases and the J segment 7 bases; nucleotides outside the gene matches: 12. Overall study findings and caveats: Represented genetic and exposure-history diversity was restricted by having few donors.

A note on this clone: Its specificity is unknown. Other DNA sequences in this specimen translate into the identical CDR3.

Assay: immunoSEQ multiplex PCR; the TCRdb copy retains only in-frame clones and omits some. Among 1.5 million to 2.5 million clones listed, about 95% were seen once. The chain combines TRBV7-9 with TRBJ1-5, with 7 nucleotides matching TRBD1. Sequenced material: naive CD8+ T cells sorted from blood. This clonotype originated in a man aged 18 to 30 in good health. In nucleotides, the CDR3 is TGTGCCAGCAGTCTCGACAGGGAAGGTGGACAGCCCCAGCATTTT. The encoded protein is CASSLDREGGQPQHF.